The 23 T cell receptor beta chains given below trace back to one sample, sequenced in a study of naive and memory T cell subsets (dated by TCRdb to 2017 to 2019). Broad study findings and their caveats: A few larger clonotypes were found in naive repertoires, especially CD8, and these larger clonotypes were possibly memory cells re-expressing CD45RA.

The library relied on UMI-ligation and nested PCR. TCRdb shows the sequencer as Illumina MiSeq. The beta constant-region primer consisted of an equimolar mixture of two oligonucleotides that together covered TRBC1 and TRBC2. Four rounds of PCR, combining the SP2 primer with nested alpha and beta constant-region primers, were used to amplify the ligated cDNA. TCRdb trimmed the raw reads at Q25, called clones with MiXCR and kept productive beta chains. Rows are combined by CDR3 protein, so each entry shows the most common genes and DNA. In all, the sample holds around 140,000 distinct CDR3 sequences, and about 23% of those were seen once. In total, the top ten clones hold 0.11% of the sample. For these receptors, no antigen is known. The sequencing input was naive CD4+ T cells from blood. The cell subset or site tag for this specimen amounts to: naive T cells, CD45RA high CD27+. The receptors shown here come from a human donor in good health.

This clonotype was observed many times. The gene calls are TRBV7-9 and TRBJ2-1; 9 nucleotides align to TRBD2. Germline-derived CDR1 and CDR2 are SEHNR and FQNEAQ (reference sequence). The CDR3 runs 18 residues. Trimming cost V 3 bases and J 5 bases; bases outside gene matches: 14. This CDR3 is CASSFLAGPTSLNNEQFF. The CDR3 DNA reads TGTGCCAGCAGCTTCCTAGCGGGACCCACCAGCCTTAACAATGAGCAGTTCTTC.

This chain links TRBV5-1 with TRBJ1-2; 10 positions agree with TRBD1. Germline CDR1 reads SGHRS; CDR2 reads YFSETQ. V shed 4 bases and J 6 bases; nucleotides not matched to a gene: 12. This CDR3 is 16 amino acids long. The CDR3, as DNA: TGCGCCAGCAGCCCCGGGACAGGGGTTATTGTCGATGGCTACACCTTC. It encodes CASSPGTGVIVDGYTF.

This clonotype was counted a few times. The V and J genes are TRBV7-8 and TRBJ2-3; 11 positions match TRBD2. The germline V gene encodes CDR1 SGHVS and CDR2 FQNEAQ. The junction had 6 bases not matched to a gene; V was cut back by 4 bases and J by 6 bases. The CDR3 spans 15 residues. As DNA, the CDR3 is TGTGCCAGCAGCTATAGCGGGAGGGCCGCGGATACGCAGTATTTT. The encoded protein is CASSYSGRAADTQYF.

This clonotype has only a few counts. An end of the junction differs from the germline gene, which may be a read error. The rearrangement uses TRBV20-1 and TRBJ2-5; 8 bases are a match to TRBD2. CDR1 DFQATT and CDR2 SNEGSKA come from the germline V gene (reference sequence). The CDR3 totals 16 residues. The CDR3 loop is CSARGWGGRLHETQYF. CDR3 sequence (DNA): TGCAGTGCCAGAGGGTGGGGCGGGAGGCTCCATGAGACCCAGTACTTC.

Details on this clonotype: The DNA is omitted, as the CDR3 cannot be located on it reliably, and the CDR3 follows TCRdb's listing. The chain has TRBV27 and TRBJ2-1; the table calls TRBD2, which could not be checked here. The CDR3 spans 17 residues, counting both ends. Per germline, CDR1 MNHEY and CDR2 SMNVEV (reference sequence). CDR3 residues: CASSVRVAGVGSGTRFF.

This clonotype was found a few times. The chain is built from TRBV20-1 and TRBJ2-7; a possible D gene is TRBD1 (6 bases). V shed 5 bases and J shed 0 bases, with 11 bases lying between them. The CDR3 loop spans 13 amino acids. CDR1 DFQATT and CDR2 SNEGSKA come from the germline V gene (reference sequence). The CDR3: CSAPDRSSYEQYF. As DNA, the CDR3 is TGCAGTGCTCCCGACAGGAGCTCCTACGAGCAGTACTTC.

The chain recombines TRBV13 with TRBJ2-7; D might be TRBD2 (6 bases). CDR1 and CDR2 from the germline V gene are PRHDT and FYEKMQ (reference sequence). The V end lost 6 bases, the J end lost 0 bases, and 21 bases lay between the germline ends. CDR3 size: 17 residues. The CDR3 coding sequence is TGTGCCAGCAGTCCTCGACGAAGCGGGCAAAGCTCCTACGAGCAGTACTTC. Its protein is CASSPRRSGQSSYEQYF.

V and J are TRBV27 and TRBJ1-5, with TRBD1 matching over 8 bases. The CDR3 consists of 16 residues. Germline-derived CDR1 and CDR2 are MNHEY and SMNVEV (reference sequence). V was clipped by 2 bases and J by 2 bases; unmatched bases: 5. CDR3 sequence reads: CASSLRSDRGNQPQHF. CDR3 DNA sequence: TGTGCCAGCAGTTTAAGGTCGGACAGGGGCAATCAGCCCCAGCATTTT.

This clonotype came up once. The rearrangement links TRBV28 to TRBJ1-4; TRBD1 matches 7 bases. V shed 7 bases, J shed 8 bases, and the junction held 4 bases outside the gene matches. The CDR3 covers 12 residues. Germline CDR1 is MDHEN and CDR2 is SYDVKM. CDR3 protein: CASTRGYEKLFF. The CDR3 DNA follows: TGTGCCAGCACCAGGGGGTACGAAAAACTGTTTTTT. Full variable domain (remainder filled in from reference TRBV28 and TRBJ1-4): DVKVTQSSRYLVKRTGEKVFLECVQDMDHENMFWYRQDPGLGLRLIYFSYDVKMKEKGDIPEGYSVSREKKERFSLILESASTNQTSMYLCASTRGYEKLFFGSGTQLSVL.

The chain employs TRBV2 and TRBJ2-1, with TRBD1 as a possible D gene (6 bases). Germline V gene sequence: CDR1 SNHLY, CDR2 FYNNEI. The CDR3 sequence is 13 residues long. V lost 7 bases and J 3 bases, leaving 10 bases between the germline ends. This CDR3 is CASNRGGYNEQFF. Written as DNA, the CDR3 is TGTGCCAGCAATCGAGGGGGCTACAATGAGCAGTTCTTC.

The chain links TRBV12-3 or TRBV12-4 to TRBJ2-3, with D possibly being TRBD1 (5 bases). The CDR3 totals 14 residues. Trimming removed 5 bases from V and 2 bases from J, with 11 bases in between. The CDR3 DNA follows: TGTGCCAGCAGTCCCGGACAAATCACAGATACGCAGTATTTT. Amino acids: CASSPGQITDTQYF.

This clonotype was counted between two and nine times. This chain links TRBV5-1 with TRBJ2-7; the D gene is possibly TRBD1 (5 bases). Germline-derived CDR1 and CDR2 are SGHRS and YFSETQ. Trimming cost V 3 bases and J 0 bases, with 10 bases left between them. The length of the CDR3 is 14 residues. Here the CDR3 DNA reads TGCGCCAGCAGCTCTCAAGGGGTCTCCTACGAGCAGTACTTC. It specifies CASSSQGVSYEQYF.

Only a few counts were recorded for this clonotype. This chain connects TRBV25-1 to TRBJ1-1; D is unresolved. Trimming left V 7 bases short and J 3 bases short, with 24 bases between. Germline CDR1 is MGHDK and CDR2 is SYGVNS. CDR3 length equals 17 residues. The CDR3: CASTKGMSGFRDTEAFF. In nucleotides, the CDR3 is TGTGCCAGCACGAAGGGAATGAGTGGATTCCGGGACACTGAAGCTTTCTTT.

At least ten counts were recorded for this clonotype. This chain uses TRBV29-1 with TRBJ1-1; TRBD1 might be the D (5 bases). Germline CDR1 is SQVTM and CDR2 is ANQGSEA. This CDR3 has 11 amino acids. Trimming cost V 4 bases and J 10 bases, with 13 bases left between them. The CDR3 DNA follows: TGCAGCGTTGGGATGGCAGGGTTAGCTTTCTTT. This translates into CSVGMAGLAFF. The complete variable domain, with remaining parts taken from reference TRBV29-1 and TRBJ1-1, reads SAVISQKPSRDICQRGTSLTIQCQVDSQVTMMFWYRQQPGQSLTLIATANQGSEATYESGFVIDKFPISRPNLTFSTLTVSNMSPEDSSIYLCSVGMAGLAFFGQGTRLTVV.

This clonotype was recorded only once. The gene calls are TRBV12-3 or TRBV12-4 and TRBJ1-3; TRBD1 aligns across 10 bases. The CDR3 extends over 17 amino acids. Trimming removed 2 bases from V and 2 bases from J; junction bases left unmatched: 6. The CDR3 region is CASSLRGQGVPGNTIYF. CDR3 DNA: TGTGCCAGCAGTTTACGTGGACAGGGGGTTCCTGGAAACACCATATATTTT.

The chain combines TRBV29-1 with TRBJ2-3; D unclear. The CDR3 is 13 residues long. The V and J ends lost 4 bases and 1 base respectively, with 9 bases between them. Germline CDR1 reads SQVTM; CDR2 reads ANQGSEA. For the CDR3, the DNA is TGCAGCGTTGGACCCCTTCGCACAGATACGCAGTATTTT. The encoded protein is CSVGPLRTDTQYF.

The chain recombines TRBV6-5 with TRBJ2-4; D is perhaps TRBD1 (6 bases). Germline-derived CDR1 and CDR2 are MNHEY and SVGAGI. The V gene lost 7 bases and the J gene lost 5 bases, with 12 bases spanning the gap. CDR3 length equals 13 residues. The CDR3 sequence: CASKPDSQNIQYF. CDR3 sequence (DNA): TGTGCCAGCAAGCCGGACAGTCAAAACATTCAGTACTTC.

Many counts were recorded for this clonotype. This chain joins TRBV6-2 or TRBV6-3 and TRBJ1-1, with no clear D. Germline V gene sequence: CDR1 MNHEY, CDR2 SVGEGT. Trimming pared 0 bases from V and 0 bases from J, leaving 14 bases between. This CDR3 region has 17 residues. The CDR3 DNA reads as TGTGCCAGCAGTTACTCGAAAACGAACTTCATGAACACTGAAGCTTTCTTT. Its translation is CASSYSKTNFMNTEAFF.

This clonotype was observed a few times. The genes are TRBV7-8 and TRBJ2-7; D is perhaps TRBD1 (7 bases). V lost 7 bases, J lost 1 base, and 11 bases lay in between. CDR1 and CDR2 from the germline V gene are SGHVS and FQNEAQ. The length of the CDR3 is 13 residues. CDR3 sequence: CASNQGGSYEQYF. In DNA form, the CDR3 reads TGTGCCAGCAATCAGGGGGGATCCTACGAGCAGTACTTC.

V is TRBV25-1 and J is TRBJ1-1; D uncertain. V was cut by 5 bases and J by 5 bases, with 6 bases left in between. Germline CDR1 reads MGHDK; CDR2 reads SYGVNS. The CDR3 runs 11 residues. CDR3 region: CASSFVTEAFF. The CDR3, as DNA: TGTGCCAGCAGTTTCGTAACTGAAGCTTTCTTT.

This rearrangement joins TRBV9 to TRBJ2-1; D is perhaps TRBD1 or TRBD2 (5 bases each). Between the trimmed V and J ends, which lost 3 bases and 6 bases, there was a span of 16 bases. Germline CDR1 is SGDLS and CDR2 is YYNGEE. The CDR3 extends over 15 amino acids. CDR3 DNA sequence: TGTGCCAGCAGCGCGGGACCGAAGATCCTCAATGAGCAGTTCTTC. This encodes CASSAGPKILNEQFF.

In this sample, this clonotype turned up many times. The chain joins TRBV20-1 to TRBJ2-1, with TRBD2 matching 8 bases. The CDR3 runs 15 residues. Germline trimming cut 3 bases from V and 4 bases from J; bases unmatched to any gene: 8. Germline V gene lookup returns CDR1 DFQATT and CDR2 SNEGSKA (reference sequence). CDR3 in amino acids: CSARDLSGGYNEQFF. DNA for the CDR3: TGCAGTGCTAGGGATCTTTCGGGAGGGTACAATGAGCAGTTCTTC.

This sequence joins TRBV27 and TRBJ2-5; 8 bases are shared with TRBD1. V lost 2 bases to trimming and J lost 4 bases; unmatched junction nucleotides: 12. The CDR3 runs 17 residues. The germline V gene has CDR1 MNHEY and CDR2 SMNVEV (reference sequence). CDR3 sequence reads: CASSLSPGTGLSETQYF. As DNA, the CDR3 is TGTGCCAGCAGTTTAAGTCCCGGGACAGGCCTCTCAGAGACCCAGTACTTC.